These 7 T cell receptor beta chains came from one sample sequenced in a study of blood T cell repertoires in COVID-19. TCRdb keeps only in-frame clones here, not all; method: immunoSEQ multiplex PCR. Of 80,000 to 100,000 clones listed, 81% are singletons. The specimen sequenced was peripheral blood. These receptors all come from a man aged 60 to 75 with acute or convalescent COVID-19.

The V gene is TRBV7-6, the J gene TRBJ1-1; the D gene is possibly TRBD1 (5 bases). Germline V lookup: CDR1 SGHVS, CDR2 FNYEAQ. The CDR3 loop spans 14 amino acids. V was shortened by 2 bases and J by 1 base, with 8 bases between the two germline ends. The CDR3 loop is CASSLQGGNTEAFF. CDR3 in DNA: TGTGCCAGCAGCTTACAGGGCGGGAACACTGAAGCTTTCTTT.

V is TRBV15 and J is TRBJ2-5; TRBD1 matches 7 bases. Germline CDR1 reads LNHNV; CDR2 reads YYDKDF (reference sequence). V lost 3 bases to trimming and J lost 7 bases; unmatched junction nucleotides: 8. The CDR3 length is 14 residues. The CDR3 reads CATSRVTGVATQYF. The CDR3 DNA is TGTGCCACCAGCAGGGTCACAGGGGTTGCGACCCAGTACTTC. The full variable domain, rest sourced from reference TRBV15 and TRBJ2-5, is DAMVIQNPRYQVTQFGKPVTLSCSQTLNHNVMYWYQQKSSQAPKLLFHYYDKDFNNEADTPDNFQSRRPNTSFCFLDIRSPGLGDTAMYLCATSRVTGVATQYFGPGTRLLVL.

V and J are TRBV28 and TRBJ1-1, with D perhaps TRBD1 (6 bases). The length of the CDR3 is 16 residues. Trimming pared 2 bases from V and 6 bases from J, leaving 19 bases between. Germline lookup yields CDR1 MDHEN and CDR2 SYDVKM. CDR3 in amino acids: CASSLQATGSRAEAFF. The CDR3 DNA reads TGTGCCAGCAGTTTACAGGCCACAGGGAGTAGGGCTGAAGCTTTCTTT.

The rearrangement uses TRBV27 and TRBJ1-2; 11 bases fit TRBD1. Losses at the gene ends were 4 bases for V and 8 bases for J; bases not matched to a gene: 9. This CDR3 comprises 15 residues. Germline-derived CDR1 and CDR2 are MNHEY and SMNVEV (reference sequence). The CDR3 region is CASSSTDRGRWGYTF. The CDR3 DNA reads as TGTGCCAGCAGTTCTACGGACAGGGGGCGATGGGGCTACACCTTC.

The chain combines TRBV20-1 with TRBJ1-5; the D is unclear. Trimming pared 3 bases from V and 2 bases from J, leaving 8 bases between. The CDR3 has 13 amino acids. Looked up from germline, CDR1 is DFQATT and CDR2 is SNEGSKA (reference sequence). In nucleotides, the CDR3 is TGCAGTGCTAGTGCAGGCGGCAATCAGCCCCAGCATTTT. It is translated as CSASAGGNQPQHF.

The chain employs TRBV25-1 and TRBJ1-2; D unclear. V gave up 5 bases and J gave up 0 bases, with 7 bases separating them. Germline lookup yields CDR1 MGHDK and CDR2 SYGVNS. CDR3 length: 13 amino acids. CDR3 residues: CASSPGANYGYTF. For the CDR3, the DNA is TGTGCCAGCAGTCCGGGAGCTAACTATGGCTACACCTTC.

This chain uses TRBV6-2 or TRBV6-3 with TRBJ2-7; TRBD1 aligns across 7 bases. The junction had 24 bases not matched to a gene; V was cut back by 4 bases and J by 3 bases. The CDR3 covers 20 residues. Germline V gives CDR1 MNHEY, CDR2 SVGEGT. The CDR3 coding sequence is TGTGCCAGCAGTTTTGGTTCCCAATCAAAGACAGGGTTGGTTTTCTACGAGCAGTACTTC. Encoded protein: CASSFGSQSKTGLVFYEQYF.